The T cell receptor (beta chain) under discussion was sequenced for a study of blood T cells in healthy people across ages. Study-level findings and limits: A roughly linear fall in TCR beta diversity per million T cells was seen with increasing age. Any changes in expanded clonotypes were possibly confounded, as donor CMV status remained unknown.

Through a sample-barcoded 5' primer and a J-beta primer mix, a second PCR was run for about 7 to 12 cycles. TCRdb ran MiXCR on the 5' RACE reads and lists one entry per CDR3 protein. Of 800,000 or so distinct CDR3 sequences listed, approximately 65% are singletons. Points on this clonotype: What it recognizes is unknown. No DNA is shown, since the ends of the CDR3 on it are uncertain; the CDR3 is the one TCRdb lists.

From its first to its last residue, the CDR3 has 17 amino acids. Germline CDR1 reads DFQATT; CDR2 reads SNEGSKA (reference sequence). Healthy Caucasian individuals from Russia aged 6 to 90 served as donors. The sample was blood. The TCR comes from a man aged 30 to 45 in good health. The V gene is TRBV20-1, the J gene TRBJ2-4; the DNA was not used to check the table's D call, TRBD1. CDR3 protein: CSAPDSNNYGYTFEQYF.